These 3 T cell receptor beta chains were all obtained from the same sample, sequenced in a study of T-cell memory formation after mild COVID-19. TCRdb reprocessed the 5' RACE reads via MiXCR and lists one record per CDR3 protein. The data show about 450,000 distinct CDR3 sequences, with less than 25% seen just once and under 15% held by the top ten. The sample comprised PBMCs or a T cell subset sorted from them (not recorded which). The receptors stem from an adult woman who had mild COVID-19 (a few samples of this study predate the infection). Cell type and time point are not known.

V is TRBV6-1 and J is TRBJ1-5; D gene ambiguous. Trimming took off 8 bases at V and 2 bases at J, with 10 bases between the two ends. Germline lookup yields CDR1 MNHNS and CDR2 SASEGT. The CDR3 is 13 amino acids. In DNA form, the CDR3 reads TGTGCCAGCGGAGACTTGGGCAATCAGCCCCAGCATTTT. Protein: CASGDLGNQPQHF.

V is TRBV7-8 and J is TRBJ1-1; possibly TRBD1 for D (5 bases). V lost 5 bases to trimming and J lost 6 bases, with 19 bases between them. Germline CDR1 reads SGHVS; CDR2 reads FQNEAQ. The length of the CDR3 is 15 residues. The CDR3 nucleotides read TGTGCCAGCAGCGTGGGGGATTTCGGGGATTCTGAAGCTTTCTTT. It encodes CASSVGDFGDSEAFF.

CDR3 amino acids: CASSRGLAAGELFF. In DNA, the CDR3 is TGTGCCAGCAGCCGGGGACTAGCGGCCGGGGAGCTGTTTTTT. V is TRBV7-3 and J is TRBJ2-2; 11 nucleotides line up with TRBD2. The CDR3 spans 14 residues. Trimming removed 5 bases from V and 6 bases from J; junction bases left unmatched: 2. From germline, CDR1 is SGHTA and CDR2 FQGTGA. Full variable domain (rest looked up from reference TRBV7-3 and TRBJ2-2): GAGVSQTPSNKVTEKGKYVELRCDPISGHTALYWYRQSLGQGPEFLIYFQGTGAADDSGLPNDRFFAVRPEGSVSTLKIQRTERGDSAVYLCASSRGLAAGELFFGEGSRLTVL.